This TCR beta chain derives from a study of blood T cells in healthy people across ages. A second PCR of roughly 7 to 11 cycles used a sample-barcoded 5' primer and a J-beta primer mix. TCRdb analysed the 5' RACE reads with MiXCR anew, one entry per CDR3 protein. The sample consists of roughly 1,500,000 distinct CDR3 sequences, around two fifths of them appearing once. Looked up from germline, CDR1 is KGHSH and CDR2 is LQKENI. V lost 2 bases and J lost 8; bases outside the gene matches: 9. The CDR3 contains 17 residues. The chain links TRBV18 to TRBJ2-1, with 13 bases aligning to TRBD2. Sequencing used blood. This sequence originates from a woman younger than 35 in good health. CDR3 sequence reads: CASSPGRLAGGYHEQFF. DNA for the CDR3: TGTGCCAGCTCACCAGGACGACTAGCGGGAGGTTATCATGAGCAGTTCTTC.